This TCR beta chain derives from a study of molecular identifiers for immune sequencing clone quantification (dated by TCRdb to the late 2010s). A note on the overall study: For a replicate experiment, RNA from around 20,000 or 100,000 naive CD8 T cells was divided into five aliquots, and four of the five aliquots were sequenced. This methods study benchmarked molecular-identifier clustering-based TCR repertoire sequencing (MIDCIRS) and TCR RNA copy counting, using CD8 T cells to do so.

Libraries of naive CD8 T cells were built from around 20,000 to 990,000 sorted cells, with 10%, 30% or 50% of the purified RNA used. Naive CD8 T cells, defined as CD8+CD4-CCR7+CD45RA+, were FACS-sorted into RLT Plus buffer on a BD FACSAria II. Detection sensitivity was tested by spiking Jurkat RNA equal to roughly nine TCR copies' worth into samples containing roughly 19,000-1,100,000 naive CD8 T cells. Enrichment of CD8 T cells was done with RosetteSep CD8+ T Cell Enrichment Cocktail plus Ficoll-Paque, and ACK red cell lysis came afterward. Overall results and qualifications from the work: Spiked-in Jurkat TCR RNA equal to a single cell's worth was reported to be detectable even within one million naive CD8 T cells. The naive libraries included spiked-in Jurkat TCR RNA (about 9 copies' worth), and this Jurkat TCR RNA is not part of the donor repertoire. Highly expanded clone sizes could be underestimated if identical TCR molecules share a barcode. Modeling indicated roughly 3.2 TCR RNA copies recovered per cell, compared with approximately 10 by digital PCR, which implies a capture efficiency of around 30%. When barcode sub-clustering was not used, chimeric consensus sequences inflated TCR diversity, with chimeras reaching as high as 47%. In CMV-specific effector cells, clones with more than 20 RNA copies accounted for over 98% of molecules, whereas in naive cells such clones accounted for under 1%.

Library prep was done by PCR. The sample was run on a NextSeq 500. Preparation of bulk TCR libraries followed a previously described approach, with the TCR primers listed in Table S5. The Qiagen AllPrep DNA/RNA kit was used to purify total RNA. Reads from multiple sequencing runs of the same library were pooled before analysis. Processing in the source paper ran as follows. Reads were retained only if the reads had an exact TCR constant sequence, and the retained reads were trimmed to 150 nt and grouped according to their 12-nt molecular barcodes. Reads inside each barcode group were sub-clustered using a 15% Levenshtein threshold, and a quality-weighted consensus sequence was constructed for each RNA molecule. Non-functional sequences were discarded, and so were lower-count sequences lying one edit away from another sequence. Based on a fit of two negative binomial distributions, barcode sub-clusters having less than 20% of the maximum read count were discarded. TCRdb took the public reads, trimmed them with fastp at Q25, ran MiXCR for clone calling and kept in-frame beta chains. Records with the same CDR3 protein are collapsed into one entry carrying the most frequent genes and DNA. These V and J calls rely on TCRdb rather than the paper's analysis. Across this sample there are about 500,000 distinct CDR3 sequences, with around 23% seen only once. The ten largest clones capture approximately 0.8% of the sample.

V is shortened by 4 bases, J by 7 bases, and the region joining them spans 17 bases. The CDR3 has 15 amino acids, counting the end cysteine and phenylalanine. Of the read, only the CDR3 DNA is kept; its 45 bases are in frame from base 1. Per the germline V gene, MNHEY is the CDR1 and SVGAGI is the CDR2. Worth noting for this clonotype: Its cognate antigen has yet to be identified. This may be a read error: a much more frequent sequence differs by one nucleotide.

The V and J genes are TRBV6-5 and TRBJ2-1; the D segment could be TRBD2, given 6 matching bases. Sequencing input: naive CD8+ T cells from blood, with Jurkat cell RNA spiked in. The cell subset or site label on this specimen signifies: FACS-sorted CD8+CD4-CCR7+CD45RA+ naive T cells. The source is a human donor in good health. Some libraries in this study had Jurkat cell RNA spiked in. The DNA is as follows: TGTGCCAGCAGTTTGGGACTGGGAGGTGTGAATGAGCAGTTCTTC. It encodes CASSLGLGGVNEQFF.